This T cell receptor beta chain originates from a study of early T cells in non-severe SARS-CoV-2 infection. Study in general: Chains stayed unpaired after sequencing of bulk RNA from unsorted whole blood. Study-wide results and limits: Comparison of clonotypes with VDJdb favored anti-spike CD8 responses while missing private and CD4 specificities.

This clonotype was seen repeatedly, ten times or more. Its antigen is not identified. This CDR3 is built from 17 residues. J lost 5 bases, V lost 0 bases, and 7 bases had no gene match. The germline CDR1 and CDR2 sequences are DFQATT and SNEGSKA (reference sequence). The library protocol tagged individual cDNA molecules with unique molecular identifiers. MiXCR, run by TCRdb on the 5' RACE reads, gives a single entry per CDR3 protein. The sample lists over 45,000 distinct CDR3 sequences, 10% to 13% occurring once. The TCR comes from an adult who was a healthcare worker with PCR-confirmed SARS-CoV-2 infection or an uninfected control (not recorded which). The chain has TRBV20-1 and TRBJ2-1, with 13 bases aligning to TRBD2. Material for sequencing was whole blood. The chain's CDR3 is CSARDDEGLAGDNEQFF. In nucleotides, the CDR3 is TGCAGTGCTAGAGATGATGAAGGACTAGCGGGAGACAATGAGCAGTTCTTC.